This entry describes one T cell receptor beta chain. TCRdb keeps only in-frame clones here, not all; method: immunoSEQ multiplex PCR. The data contain around 97,000 clones, 89% of them singletons. This sample is drawn from a study of blood T cell repertoires in COVID-19. In germline, CDR1 is LNHDA, CDR2 SQIVND (reference sequence). V lost 3 bases and J lost 4, with 12 bases in between. The CDR3 length is 14 residues. The J gene is TRBJ1-1, the V gene TRBV19; a weak D match, TRBD1 (6 bases). This TCR was recovered from a woman aged 55-69 years with acute or convalescent COVID-19. The sequenced sample consisted of peripheral blood. The CDR3 reads CASSIGLGGTEAFF. The CDR3 DNA follows: TGTGCCAGTAGTATCGGATTAGGGGGCACTGAAGCTTTCTTT.